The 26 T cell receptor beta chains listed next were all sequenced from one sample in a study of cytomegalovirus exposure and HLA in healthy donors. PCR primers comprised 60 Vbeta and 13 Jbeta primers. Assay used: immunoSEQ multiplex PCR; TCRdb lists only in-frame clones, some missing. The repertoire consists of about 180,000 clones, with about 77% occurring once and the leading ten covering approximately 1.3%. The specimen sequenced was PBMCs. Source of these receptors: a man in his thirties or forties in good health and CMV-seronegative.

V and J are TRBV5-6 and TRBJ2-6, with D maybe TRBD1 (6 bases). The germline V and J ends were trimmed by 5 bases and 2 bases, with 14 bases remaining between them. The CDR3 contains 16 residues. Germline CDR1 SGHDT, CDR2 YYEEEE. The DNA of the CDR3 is TGTGCCAGCAGAATAACACAGGGTACTGGGGCCAACGTCCTGACTTTC. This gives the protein CASRITQGTGANVLTF.

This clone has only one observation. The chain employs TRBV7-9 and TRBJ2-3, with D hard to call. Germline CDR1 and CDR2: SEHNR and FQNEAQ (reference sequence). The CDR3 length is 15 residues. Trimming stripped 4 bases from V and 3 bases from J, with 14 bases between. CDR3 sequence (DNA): TGTGCCAGCAGCTCAGAGACCCGGAGTACAGATACGCAGTATTTT. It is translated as CASSSETRSTDTQYF.

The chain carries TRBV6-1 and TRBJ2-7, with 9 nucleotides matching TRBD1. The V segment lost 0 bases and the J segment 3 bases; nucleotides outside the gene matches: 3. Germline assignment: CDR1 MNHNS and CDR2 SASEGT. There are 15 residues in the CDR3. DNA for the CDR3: TGTGCCAGCAGTGAAGCGGGACAGGGAAACTACGAGCAGTACTTC. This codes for CASSEAGQGNYEQYF.

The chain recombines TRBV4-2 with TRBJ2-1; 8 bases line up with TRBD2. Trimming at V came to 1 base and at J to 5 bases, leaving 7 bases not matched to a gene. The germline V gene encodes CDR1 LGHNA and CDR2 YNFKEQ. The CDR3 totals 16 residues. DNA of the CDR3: TGTGCCAGCAGCCAAGGTAGTCTAGCGGGCCACAATGAGCAGTTCTTC. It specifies CASSQGSLAGHNEQFF.

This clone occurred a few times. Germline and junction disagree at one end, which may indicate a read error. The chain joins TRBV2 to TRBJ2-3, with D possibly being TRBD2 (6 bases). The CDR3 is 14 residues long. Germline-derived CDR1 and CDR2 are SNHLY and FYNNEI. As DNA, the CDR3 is TGTGACAGCAGTGAGTGGGACTCGACAGATACGCAGTATTTT. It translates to CDSSEWDSTDTQYF.

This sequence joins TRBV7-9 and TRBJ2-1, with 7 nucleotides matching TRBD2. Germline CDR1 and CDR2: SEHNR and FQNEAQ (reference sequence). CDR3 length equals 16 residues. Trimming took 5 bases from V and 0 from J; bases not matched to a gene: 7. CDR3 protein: CASSPLAGFSYNEQFF. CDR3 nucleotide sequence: TGTGCCAGCAGCCCGTTAGCGGGCTTCTCCTACAATGAGCAGTTCTTC. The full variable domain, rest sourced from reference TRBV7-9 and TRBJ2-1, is DTGVSQNPRHKITKRGQNVTFRCDPISEHNRLYWYRQTLGQGPEFLTYFQNEAQLEKSRLLSDRFSAERPKGSFSTLEIQRTEQGDSAMYLCASSPLAGFSYNEQFFGPGTRLTVL.

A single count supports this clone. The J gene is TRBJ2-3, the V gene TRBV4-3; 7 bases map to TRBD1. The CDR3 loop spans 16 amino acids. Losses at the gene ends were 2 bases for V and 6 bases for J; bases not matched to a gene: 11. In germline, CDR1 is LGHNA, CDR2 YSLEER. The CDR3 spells CASSQSTLEQGDTQYF. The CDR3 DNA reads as TGCGCCAGCAGCCAATCCACATTAGAACAGGGGGATACGCAGTATTTT.

CDR3 DNA sequence: TGTGCCACCAGCAGAGCCGTACAGCAAGAGACCCAGTACTTC. Residues: CATSRAVQQETQYF. The chain is built from TRBV15 and TRBJ2-5; D uncertain. V was pared by 1 base and J by 2 bases, with 8 bases between. CDR1 is LNHNV, CDR2 YYDKDF, per germline (reference sequence). The CDR3 contains 14 residues. The whole variable domain, filled in from reference TRBV15 and TRBJ2-5, reads DAMVIQNPRYQVTQFGKPVTLSCSQTLNHNVMYWYQQKSSQAPKLLFHYYDKDFNNEADTPDNFQSRRPNTSFCFLDIRSPGLGDTAMYLCATSRAVQQETQYFGPGTRLLVL.

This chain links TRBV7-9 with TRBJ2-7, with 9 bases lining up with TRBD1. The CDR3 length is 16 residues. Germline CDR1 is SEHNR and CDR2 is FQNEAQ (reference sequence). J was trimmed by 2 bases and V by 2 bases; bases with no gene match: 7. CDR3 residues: CASSLMAGTGPYEQYF. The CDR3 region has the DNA TGTGCCAGCAGCTTAATGGCCGGGACAGGGCCCTACGAGCAGTACTTC.

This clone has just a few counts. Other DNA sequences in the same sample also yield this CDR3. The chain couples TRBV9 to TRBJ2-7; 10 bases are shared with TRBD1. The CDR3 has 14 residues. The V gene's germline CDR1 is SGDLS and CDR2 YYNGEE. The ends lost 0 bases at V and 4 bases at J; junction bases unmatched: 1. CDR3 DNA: TGTGCCAGCAGCGTAGGGGACAGGGGTTACGAGCAGTACTTC. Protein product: CASSVGDRGYEQYF. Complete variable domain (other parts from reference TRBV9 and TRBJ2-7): DSGVTQTPKHLITATGQRVTLRCSPRSGDLSVYWYQQSLDQGLQFLIQYYNGEERAKGNILERFSAQQFPDLHSELNLSSLELGDSALYFCASSVGDRGYEQYFGPGTRLTVT.

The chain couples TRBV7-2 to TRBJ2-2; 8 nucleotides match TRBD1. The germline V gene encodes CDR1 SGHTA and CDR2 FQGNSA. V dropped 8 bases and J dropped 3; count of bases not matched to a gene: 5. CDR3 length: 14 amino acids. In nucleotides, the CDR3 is TGTGCCAGCCGCCGACAGGGGCACACCGGGGAGCTGTTTTTT. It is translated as CASRRQGHTGELFF.

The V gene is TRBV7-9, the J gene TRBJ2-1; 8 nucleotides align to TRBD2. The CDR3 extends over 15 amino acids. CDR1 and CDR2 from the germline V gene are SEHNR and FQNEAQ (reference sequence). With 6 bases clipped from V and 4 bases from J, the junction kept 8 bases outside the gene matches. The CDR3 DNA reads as TGTGCCAGCAGTCCCGGGCGGGGGGCTTACAATGAGCAGTTCTTC. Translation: CASSPGRGAYNEQFF. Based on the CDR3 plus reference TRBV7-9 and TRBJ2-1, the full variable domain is DTGVSQNPRHKITKRGQNVTFRCDPISEHNRLYWYRQTLGQGPEFLTYFQNEAQLEKSRLLSDRFSAERPKGSFSTLEIQRTEQGDSAMYLCASSPGRGAYNEQFFGPGTRLTVL.

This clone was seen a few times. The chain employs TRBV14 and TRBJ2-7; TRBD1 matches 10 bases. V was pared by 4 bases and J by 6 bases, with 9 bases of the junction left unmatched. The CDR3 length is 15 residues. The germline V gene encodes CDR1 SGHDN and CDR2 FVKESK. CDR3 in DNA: TGTGCCAGCAGCCCTCCCGGGACAGGGGCTTCCGAGCAGTACTTC. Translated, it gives CASSPPGTGASEQYF.

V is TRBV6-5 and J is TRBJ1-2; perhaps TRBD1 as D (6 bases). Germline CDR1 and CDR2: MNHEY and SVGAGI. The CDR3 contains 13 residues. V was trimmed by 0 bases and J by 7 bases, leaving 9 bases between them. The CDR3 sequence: CASSYSQGTGYTF. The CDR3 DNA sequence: TGTGCCAGCAGTTACTCTCAGGGGACTGGCTACACCTTC.

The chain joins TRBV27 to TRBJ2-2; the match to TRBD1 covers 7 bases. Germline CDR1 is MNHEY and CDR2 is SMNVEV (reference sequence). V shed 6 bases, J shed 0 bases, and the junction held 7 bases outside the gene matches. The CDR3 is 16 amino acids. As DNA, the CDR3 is TGTGCCAGCAGCCAGACCGGGACAGCGAACACCGGGGAGCTGTTTTTT. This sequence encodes CASSQTGTANTGELFF.

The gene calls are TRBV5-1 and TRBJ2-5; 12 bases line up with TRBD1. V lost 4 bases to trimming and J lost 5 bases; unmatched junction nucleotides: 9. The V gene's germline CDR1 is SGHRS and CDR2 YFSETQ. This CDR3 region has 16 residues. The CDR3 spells CASSARDRGRRETQYF. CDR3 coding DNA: TGCGCCAGCAGCGCCCGGGACAGGGGGCGTCGGGAGACCCAGTACTTC.

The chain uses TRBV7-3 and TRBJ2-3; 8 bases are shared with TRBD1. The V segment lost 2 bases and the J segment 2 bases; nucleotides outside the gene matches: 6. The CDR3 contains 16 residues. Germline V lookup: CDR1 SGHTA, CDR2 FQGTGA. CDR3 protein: CASSLGQGADTDTQYF. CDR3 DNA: TGTGCCAGCAGCTTAGGGCAGGGGGCCGACACAGATACGCAGTATTTT.

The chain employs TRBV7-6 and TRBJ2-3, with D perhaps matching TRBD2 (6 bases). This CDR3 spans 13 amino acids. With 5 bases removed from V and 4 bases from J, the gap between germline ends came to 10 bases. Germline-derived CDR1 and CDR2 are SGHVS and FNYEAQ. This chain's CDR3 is CASSRGVADTQYF. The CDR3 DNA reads TGTGCCAGCAGCCGCGGGGTAGCAGATACGCAGTATTTT.

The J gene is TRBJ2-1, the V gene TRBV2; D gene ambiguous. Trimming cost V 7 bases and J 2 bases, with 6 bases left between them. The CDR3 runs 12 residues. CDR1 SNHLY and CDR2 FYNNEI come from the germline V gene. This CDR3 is CASTQTYNEQFF. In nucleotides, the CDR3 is TGTGCCAGCACTCAGACCTACAATGAGCAGTTCTTC. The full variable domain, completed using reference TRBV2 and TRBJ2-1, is EPEVTQTPSHQVTQMGQEVILRCVPISNHLYFYWYRQILGQKVEFLVSFYNNEISEKSEIFDDQFSVERPDGSNFTLKIRSTKLEDSAMYFCASTQTYNEQFFGPGTRLTVL.

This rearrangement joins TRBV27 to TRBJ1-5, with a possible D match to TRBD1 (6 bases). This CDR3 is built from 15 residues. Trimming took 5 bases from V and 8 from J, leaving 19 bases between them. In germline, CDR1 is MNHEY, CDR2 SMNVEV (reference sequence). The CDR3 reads CASSQGGGGVKPQHF. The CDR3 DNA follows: TGTGCCAGCAGTCAGGGAGGGGGGGGCGTTAAGCCCCAGCATTTT.

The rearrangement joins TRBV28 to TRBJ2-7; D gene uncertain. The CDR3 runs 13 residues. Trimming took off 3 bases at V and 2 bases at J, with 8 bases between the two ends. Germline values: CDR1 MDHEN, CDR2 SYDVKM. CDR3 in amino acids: CASSLGRTYEQYF. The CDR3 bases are TGTGCCAGCAGTTTGGGCAGGACCTACGAGCAGTACTTC.

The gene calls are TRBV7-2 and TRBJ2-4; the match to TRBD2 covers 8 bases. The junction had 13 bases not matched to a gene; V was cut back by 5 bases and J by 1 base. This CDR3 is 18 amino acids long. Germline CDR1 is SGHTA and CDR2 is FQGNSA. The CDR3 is CASSPRGSGRGAKNIQYF. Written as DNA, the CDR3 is TGTGCCAGCAGCCCCCGGGGTTCCGGGAGGGGGGCCAAAAACATTCAGTACTTC.

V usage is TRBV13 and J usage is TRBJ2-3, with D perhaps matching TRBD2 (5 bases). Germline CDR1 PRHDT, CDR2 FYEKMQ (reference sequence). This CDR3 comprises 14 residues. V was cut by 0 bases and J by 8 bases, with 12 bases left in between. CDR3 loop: CASSLGGVSGTQYF. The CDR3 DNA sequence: TGTGCCAGCAGCTTAGGGGGAGTATCCGGTACGCAGTATTTT.

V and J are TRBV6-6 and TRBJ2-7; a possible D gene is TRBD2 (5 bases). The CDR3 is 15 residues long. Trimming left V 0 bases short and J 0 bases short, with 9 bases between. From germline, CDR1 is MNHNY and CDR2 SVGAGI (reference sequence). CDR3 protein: CASSYSAAGSYEQYF. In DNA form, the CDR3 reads TGTGCCAGCAGTTACTCAGCCGCGGGCTCCTACGAGCAGTACTTC.

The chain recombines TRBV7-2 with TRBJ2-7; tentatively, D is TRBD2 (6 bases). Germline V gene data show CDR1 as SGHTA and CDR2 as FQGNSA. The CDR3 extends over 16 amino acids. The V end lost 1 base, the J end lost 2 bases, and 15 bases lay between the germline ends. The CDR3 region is CASSLVGASDTYEQYF. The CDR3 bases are TGTGCCAGCAGCTTAGTTGGGGCTAGCGATACCTACGAGCAGTACTTC. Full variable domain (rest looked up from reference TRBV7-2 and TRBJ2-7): GAGVSQSPSNKVTEKGKDVELRCDPISGHTALYWYRQSLGQGLEFLIYFQGNSAPDKSGLPSDRFSAERTGGSVSTLTIQRTQQEDSAVYLCASSLVGASDTYEQYFGPGTRLTVT.

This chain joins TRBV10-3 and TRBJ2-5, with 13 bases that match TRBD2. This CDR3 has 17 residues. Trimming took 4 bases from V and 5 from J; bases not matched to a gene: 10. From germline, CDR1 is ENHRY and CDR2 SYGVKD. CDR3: CAISGLQGLAGEETQYF. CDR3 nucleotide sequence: TGTGCCATCAGTGGGCTCCAAGGACTAGCGGGAGAGGAGACCCAGTACTTC.